Presented here are 8 T cell receptor beta chains from one specimen sequenced in a study of OX40 agonist ivuxolimab in advanced cancers. Some clones are missing from TCRdb's copy, which holds only in-frame ones; the method was immunoSEQ multiplex PCR. Of about 80,000 clones listed, more than 70% are singletons. The material sequenced was CD4+ or CD8+ T cells sorted from blood, taken in a trial of the OX40 agonist ivuxolimab. The receptor set was obtained from an adult with an advanced solid tumor such as melanoma, head and neck, liver or kidney cancer.

This clone came up once. V gene TRBV19 combines with J gene TRBJ1-1; 8 bases line up with TRBD1. This CDR3 is built from 15 residues. The ends lost 6 bases at V and 5 bases at J; junction bases unmatched: 11. Per germline, CDR1 LNHDA and CDR2 SQIVND (reference sequence). The CDR3 region is CASSPRGRGRTEAFF. The CDR3 coding sequence is TGTGCCAGTAGCCCCAGGGGGCGCGGGAGGACTGAAGCTTTCTTT. The whole variable domain, filled in from reference TRBV19 and TRBJ1-1, reads DGGITQSPKYLFRKEGQNVTLSCEQNLNHDAMYWYRQDPGQGLRLIYYSQIVNDFQKGDIAEGYSVSREKKESFPLTVTSAQKNPTAFYLCASSPRGRGRTEAFFGQGTRLTVV.

The chain has TRBV6-1 and TRBJ2-4; D remains ambiguous. Trimming stripped 1 base from V and 8 bases from J, with 9 bases between. Germline loops: CDR1 MNHNS, CDR2 SASEGT. The CDR3 contains 13 residues. This CDR3 is CASSEGLPDIQYF. The CDR3 region has the DNA TGTGCCAGCAGTGAAGGGTTGCCGGACATTCAGTACTTC.

This clone was picked up one time. The V call is TRBV7-9, the J call TRBJ1-1; 8 bases align to TRBD1. V lost 1 base, J lost 6 bases, and 1 base stayed unmatched. Germline V gene data show CDR1 as SEHNR and CDR2 as FQNEAQ (reference sequence). The CDR3 contains 13 residues. The CDR3 nucleotides are TGTGCCAGCAGCTTAGGGACAGGGTCTGAAGCTTTCTTT. This translates into CASSLGTGSEAFF. The variable domain in full, completed from reference TRBV7-9 and TRBJ1-1, reads DTGVSQNPRHKITKRGQNVTFRCDPISEHNRLYWYRQTLGQGPEFLTYFQNEAQLEKSRLLSDRFSAERPKGSFSTLEIQRTEQGDSAMYLCASSLGTGSEAFFGQGTRLTVV.

The CDR3 bases are TGTGCCAGCACAGACAGGGGCAATCAGCCCCAGCATTTT. Amino acid sequence: CASTDRGNQPQHF. The chain employs TRBV6-1 and TRBJ1-5; the match to TRBD1 covers 7 bases. The germline gives CDR1 MNHNS, CDR2 SASEGT. The junction had 2 bases not matched to a gene; V was cut back by 7 bases and J by 2 bases. The CDR3 totals 13 residues.

V usage is TRBV29-1 and J usage is TRBJ1-2, with unresolved D. V was cut by 2 bases and J by 3 bases, with 10 bases left in between. The CDR3 is 13 amino acids. Germline V CDR1 and CDR2: SQVTM, ANQGSEA. The DNA for the CDR3 is TGCAGCGTTGAAAATAAACGGTACTATGGCTACACCTTC. Its translation: CSVENKRYYGYTF.

This clone showed up just once. The rearrangement joins TRBV5-4 to TRBJ2-7; D is possibly TRBD1 (6 bases). V was cut by 0 bases and J by 2 bases, with 12 bases left in between. The CDR3 is made up of 15 amino acids. Germline-derived CDR1 and CDR2 are SGHNT and YYREEE (reference sequence). CDR3 protein: CASSLERSGAYEQYF. The DNA for the CDR3 is TGTGCCAGCAGCTTGGAAAGGTCAGGGGCCTACGAGCAGTACTTC.

This clone was picked up a small number of times. The chain carries TRBV5-1 and TRBJ2-5, with TRBD1 identical over 10 bases. Germline lookup yields CDR1 SGHRS and CDR2 YFSETQ. J lost 7 bases, V lost 2 bases, and 8 bases had no gene match. This CDR3 spans 15 amino acids. CDR3 protein: CASSFGTGDGRTQYF. CDR3 coding DNA: TGCGCCAGCAGCTTTGGGACAGGGGACGGGAGGACCCAGTACTTC. The full variable domain, with the rest looked up from reference TRBV5-1 and TRBJ2-5, is KAGVTQTPRYLIKTRGQQVTLSCSPISGHRSVSWYQQTPGQGLQFLFEYFSETQRNKGNFPGRFSGRQFSNSRSEMNVSTLELGDSALYLCASSFGTGDGRTQYFGPGTRLLVL.

The chain joins TRBV9 to TRBJ2-2, with D tentatively TRBD2 (6 bases). The CDR3 sequence is 15 residues long. The V end was cut by 7 bases, the J end by 2 bases, with 15 bases between. CDR1 is SGDLS, CDR2 YYNGEE, per germline. In nucleotides, the CDR3 is TGTGCCAGCTCGCCCGTGGGGGGAAACACCGGGGAGCTGTTTTTT. Residues: CASSPVGGNTGELFF.